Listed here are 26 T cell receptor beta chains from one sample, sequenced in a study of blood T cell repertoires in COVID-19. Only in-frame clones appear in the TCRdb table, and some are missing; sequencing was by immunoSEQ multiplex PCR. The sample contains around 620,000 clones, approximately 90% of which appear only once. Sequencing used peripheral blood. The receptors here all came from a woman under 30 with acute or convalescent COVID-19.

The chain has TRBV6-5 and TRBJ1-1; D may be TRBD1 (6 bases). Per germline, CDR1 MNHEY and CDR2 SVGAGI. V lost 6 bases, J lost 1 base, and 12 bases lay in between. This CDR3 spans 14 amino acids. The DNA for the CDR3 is TGTGCCAGCAGCATAGGGGGAAAGAACACTGAAGCTTTCTTT. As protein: CASSIGGKNTEAFF.

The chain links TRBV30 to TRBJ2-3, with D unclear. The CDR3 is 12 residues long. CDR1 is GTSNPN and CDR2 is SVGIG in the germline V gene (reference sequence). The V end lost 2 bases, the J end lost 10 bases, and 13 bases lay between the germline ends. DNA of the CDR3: TGTGCCTGGAGTTCAGGCTCCCGTCCGCAGTATTTT. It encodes CAWSSGSRPQYF. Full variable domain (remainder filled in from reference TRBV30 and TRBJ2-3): SQTIHQWPATLVQPVGSPLSLECTVEGTSNPNLYWYRQAAGRGLQLLFYSVGIGQISSEVPQNLSASRPQDRQFILSSKKLLLSDSGFYLCAWSSGSRPQYFGPGTRLTVL.

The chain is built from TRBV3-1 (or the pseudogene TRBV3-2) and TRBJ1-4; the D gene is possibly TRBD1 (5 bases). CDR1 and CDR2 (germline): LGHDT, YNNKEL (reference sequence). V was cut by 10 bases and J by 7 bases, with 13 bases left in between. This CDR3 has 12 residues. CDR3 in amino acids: CATGGLGEKLFF. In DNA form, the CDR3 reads TGTGCCACGGGGGGACTAGGTGAAAAACTGTTTTTT.

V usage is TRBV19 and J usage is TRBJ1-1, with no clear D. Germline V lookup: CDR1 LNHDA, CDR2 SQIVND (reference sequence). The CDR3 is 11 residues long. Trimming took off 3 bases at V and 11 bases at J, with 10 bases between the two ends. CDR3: CASSIGGIAFF. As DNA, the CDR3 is TGTGCCAGTAGTATCGGAGGGATCGCTTTCTTT. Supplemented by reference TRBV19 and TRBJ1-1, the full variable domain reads DGGITQSPKYLFRKEGQNVTLSCEQNLNHDAMYWYRQDPGQGLRLIYYSQIVNDFQKGDIAEGYSVSREKKESFPLTVTSAQKNPTAFYLCASSIGGIAFFGQGTRLTVV.

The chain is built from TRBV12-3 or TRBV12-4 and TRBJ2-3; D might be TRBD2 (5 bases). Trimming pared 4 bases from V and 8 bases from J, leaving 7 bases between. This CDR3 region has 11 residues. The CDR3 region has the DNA TGTGCCAGCAGTTGGAGCGGTACGCAGTATTTT. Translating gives CASSWSGTQYF.

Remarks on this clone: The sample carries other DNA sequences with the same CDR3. CDR3 DNA: TGTGCCTGGAGTGTACGAGGGGATACGCAGTATTTT. Protein product: CAWSVRGDTQYF. V usage is TRBV30 and J usage is TRBJ2-3; tentatively, D is TRBD2 (5 bases). Germline CDR1 GTSNPN, CDR2 SVGIG (reference sequence). The CDR3 runs to 12 residues. Trimming removed 0 bases from V and 6 bases from J, with 7 bases in between.

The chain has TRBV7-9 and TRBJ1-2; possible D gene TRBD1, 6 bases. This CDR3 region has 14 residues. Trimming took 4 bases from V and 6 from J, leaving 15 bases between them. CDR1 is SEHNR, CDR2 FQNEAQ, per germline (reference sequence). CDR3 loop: CASSSGTPKDGYTF. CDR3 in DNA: TGTGCCAGCAGCTCCGGGACACCTAAAGATGGCTACACCTTC.

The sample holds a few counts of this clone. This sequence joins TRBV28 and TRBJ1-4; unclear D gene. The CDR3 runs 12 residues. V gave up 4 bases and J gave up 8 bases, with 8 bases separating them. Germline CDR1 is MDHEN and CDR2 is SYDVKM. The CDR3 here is CASSSGKEKLFF. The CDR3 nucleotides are TGTGCCAGCAGTTCTGGCAAGGAAAAACTGTTTTTT.

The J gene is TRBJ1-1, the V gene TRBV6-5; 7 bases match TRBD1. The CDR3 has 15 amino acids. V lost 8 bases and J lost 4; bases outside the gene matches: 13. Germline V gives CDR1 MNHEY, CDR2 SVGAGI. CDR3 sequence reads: CASRFADAGGTEAFF. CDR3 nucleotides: TGTGCCAGCCGATTTGCCGACGCAGGGGGCACTGAAGCTTTCTTT.

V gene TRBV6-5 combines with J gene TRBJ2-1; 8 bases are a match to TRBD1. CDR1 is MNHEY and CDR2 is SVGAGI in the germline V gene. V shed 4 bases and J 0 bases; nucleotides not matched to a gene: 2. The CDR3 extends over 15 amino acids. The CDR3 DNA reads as TGTGCCAGCAGTTCCCAGGGGGCCTCCTACAATGAGCAGTTCTTC. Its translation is CASSSQGASYNEQFF.

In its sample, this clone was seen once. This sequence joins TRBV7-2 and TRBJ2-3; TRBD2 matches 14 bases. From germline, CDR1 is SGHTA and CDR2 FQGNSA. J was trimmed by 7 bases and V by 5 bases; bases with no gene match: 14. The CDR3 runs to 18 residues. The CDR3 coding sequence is TGTGCCAGCAGCCCCTCCGGGACTAGCGGGGGTTTCACCAATACGCAGTATTTT. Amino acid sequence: CASSPSGTSGGFTNTQYF.

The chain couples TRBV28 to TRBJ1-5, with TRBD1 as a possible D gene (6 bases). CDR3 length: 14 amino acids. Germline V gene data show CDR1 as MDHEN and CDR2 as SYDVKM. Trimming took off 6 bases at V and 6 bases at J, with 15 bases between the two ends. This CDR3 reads CASSRVGGFQPQHF. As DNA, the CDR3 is TGTGCCAGCAGCCGGGTAGGGGGTTTTCAGCCCCAGCATTTT.

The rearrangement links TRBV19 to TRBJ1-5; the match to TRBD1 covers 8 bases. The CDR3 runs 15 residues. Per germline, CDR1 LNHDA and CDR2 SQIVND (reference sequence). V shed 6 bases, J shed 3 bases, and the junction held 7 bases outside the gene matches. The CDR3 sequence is CASRGTGGDNQPQHF. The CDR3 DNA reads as TGTGCCAGTAGGGGAACAGGGGGGGACAATCAGCCCCAGCATTTT.

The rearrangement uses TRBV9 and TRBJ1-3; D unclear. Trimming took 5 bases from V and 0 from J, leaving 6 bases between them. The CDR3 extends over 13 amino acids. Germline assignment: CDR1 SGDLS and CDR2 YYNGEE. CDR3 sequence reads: CASSQVSGNTIYF. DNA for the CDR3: TGTGCCAGCAGTCAGGTCTCTGGAAACACCATATATTTT.

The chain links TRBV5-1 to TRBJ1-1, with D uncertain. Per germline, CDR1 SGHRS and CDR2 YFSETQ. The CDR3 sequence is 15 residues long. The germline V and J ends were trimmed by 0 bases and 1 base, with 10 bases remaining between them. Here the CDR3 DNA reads TGCGCCAGCAGCTTGGCCGTGGGAGGGAACACTGAAGCTTTCTTT. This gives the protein CASSLAVGGNTEAFF.

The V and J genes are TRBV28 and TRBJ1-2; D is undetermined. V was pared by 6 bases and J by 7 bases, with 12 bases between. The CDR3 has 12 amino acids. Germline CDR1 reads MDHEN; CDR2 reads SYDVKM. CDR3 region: CASSPFVLGYTF. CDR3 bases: TGTGCCAGCAGCCCGTTCGTTCTTGGCTACACCTTC.

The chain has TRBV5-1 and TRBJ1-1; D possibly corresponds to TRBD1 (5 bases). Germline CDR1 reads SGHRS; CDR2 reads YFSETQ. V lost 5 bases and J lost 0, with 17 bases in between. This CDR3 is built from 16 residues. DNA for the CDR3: TGCGCCAGCAGTGTCGGGGGTACAAAAATGAACACTGAAGCTTTCTTT. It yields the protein CASSVGGTKMNTEAFF. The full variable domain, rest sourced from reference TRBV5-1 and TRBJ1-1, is KAGVTQTPRYLIKTRGQQVTLSCSPISGHRSVSWYQQTPGQGLQFLFEYFSETQRNKGNFPGRFSGRQFSNSRSEMNVSTLELGDSALYLCASSVGGTKMNTEAFFGQGTRLTVV.

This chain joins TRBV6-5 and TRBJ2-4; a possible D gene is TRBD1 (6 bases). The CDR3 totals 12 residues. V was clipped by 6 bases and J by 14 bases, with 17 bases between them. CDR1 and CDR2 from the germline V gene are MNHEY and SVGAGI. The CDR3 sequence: CASSTGFGVEYF. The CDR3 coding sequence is TGTGCCAGCAGCACAGGGTTCGGGGTTGAGTACTTC.

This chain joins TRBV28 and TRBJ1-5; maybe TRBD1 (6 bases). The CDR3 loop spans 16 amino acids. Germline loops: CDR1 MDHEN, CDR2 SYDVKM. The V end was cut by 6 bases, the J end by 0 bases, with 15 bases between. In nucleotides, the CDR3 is TGTGCCAGCAGCTCCCTGGGACACCCTAGCAATCAGCCCCAGCATTTT. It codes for CASSSLGHPSNQPQHF.

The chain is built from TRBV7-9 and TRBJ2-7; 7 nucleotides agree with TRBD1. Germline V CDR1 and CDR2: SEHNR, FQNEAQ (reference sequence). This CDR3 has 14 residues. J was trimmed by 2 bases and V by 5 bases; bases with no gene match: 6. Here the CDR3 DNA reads TGTGCCAGCAGCGCGACAGGGCAAACCTACGAGCAGTACTTC. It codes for CASSATGQTYEQYF.

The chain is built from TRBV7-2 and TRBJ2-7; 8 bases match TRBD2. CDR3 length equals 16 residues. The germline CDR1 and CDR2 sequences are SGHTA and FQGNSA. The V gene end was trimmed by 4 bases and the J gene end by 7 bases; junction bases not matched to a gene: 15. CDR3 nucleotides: TGTGCCAGCAGCTACCCGGCGGGACTAGGGATAAGGGAGCAGTACTTC. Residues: CASSYPAGLGIREQYF.

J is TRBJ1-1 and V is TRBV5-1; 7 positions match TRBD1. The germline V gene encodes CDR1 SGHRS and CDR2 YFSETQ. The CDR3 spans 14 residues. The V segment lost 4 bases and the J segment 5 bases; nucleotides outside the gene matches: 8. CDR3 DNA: TGCGCCAGCAGCACACAGGGGATGGGTACTGAAGCTTTCTTT. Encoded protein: CASSTQGMGTEAFF.

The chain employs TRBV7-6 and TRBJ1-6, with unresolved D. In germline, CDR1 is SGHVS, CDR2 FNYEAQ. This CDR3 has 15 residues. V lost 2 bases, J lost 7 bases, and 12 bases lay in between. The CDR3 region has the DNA TGTGCCAGCAGCTTACAGATGAAGGAGAATTCACCCCTCCACTTT. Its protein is CASSLQMKENSPLHF. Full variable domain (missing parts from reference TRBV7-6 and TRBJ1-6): GAGVSQSPRYKVTKRGQDVALRCDPISGHVSLYWYRQALGQGPEFLTYFNYEAQQDKSGLPNDRFSAERPEGSISTLTIQRTEQRDSAMYRCASSLQMKENSPLHFGNGTRLTVT.

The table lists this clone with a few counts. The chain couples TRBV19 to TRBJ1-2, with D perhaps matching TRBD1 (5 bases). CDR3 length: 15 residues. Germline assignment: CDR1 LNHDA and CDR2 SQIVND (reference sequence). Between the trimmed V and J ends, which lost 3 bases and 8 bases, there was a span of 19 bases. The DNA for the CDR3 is TGTGCCAGTAGTATGAGGGTGGCAGGGAGGAACGGCTACACCTTC. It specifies CASSMRVAGRNGYTF.

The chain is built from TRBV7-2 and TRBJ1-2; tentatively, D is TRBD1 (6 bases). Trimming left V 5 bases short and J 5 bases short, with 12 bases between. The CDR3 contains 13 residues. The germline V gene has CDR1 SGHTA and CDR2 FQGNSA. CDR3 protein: CASSAGGPYGYTF. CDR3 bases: TGTGCCAGCAGCGCCGGGGGGCCTTATGGCTACACCTTC.

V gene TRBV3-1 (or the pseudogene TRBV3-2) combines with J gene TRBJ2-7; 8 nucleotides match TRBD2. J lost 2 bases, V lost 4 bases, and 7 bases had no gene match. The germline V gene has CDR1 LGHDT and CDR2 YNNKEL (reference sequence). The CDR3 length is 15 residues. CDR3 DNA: TGTGCCAGCAGCCCCTCCGGGACTAGAACCTACGAGCAGTACTTC. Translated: CASSPSGTRTYEQYF.